The clone carrying this T cell receptor beta chain appeared a single time. Trimming removed 5 bases from V and 8 bases from J; junction bases left unmatched: 9. Germline V CDR1 and CDR2: MDHEN, SYDVKM. This CDR3 is built from 15 residues. The sample belongs to a study of blood T cell repertoires in COVID-19. For the study at large: There were acute and convalescent COVID-19 samples, and they came from the United States, Italy and Spain.

Sequencing was performed with immunoSEQ multiplex PCR; in TCRdb, only in-frame clones are kept and a portion is missing. The sample holds 250,000 to 350,000 clones; 87% are singletons and the top ten take about 2.2%. The material sequenced was peripheral blood. The source is a woman aged 50 to 65 who had recovered from COVID-19. The J gene is TRBJ1-2, the V gene TRBV28; TRBD1 matches at 12 bases. CDR3 nucleotide sequence: TGTGCCAGCAGTAGCCCGGGACAGGGGGCGGAGGGCTACACCTTC. Translation gives CASSSPGQGAEGYTF.